The 26 T cell receptor beta chains presented below share a single source sample, sequenced in a study of a mutant IDH1 vaccine in newly diagnosed glioma. Specified time point: baseline, week 1 (first vaccination visit). The treatment here: pre-vaccination baseline after standard-of-care therapy. This table comes from immunoSEQ multiplex PCR, and its TCRdb copy is limited to in-frame clones, with some not included. The sample shows approximately 35,000 clones, roughly nine tenths of them seen only once. The specimen comprised PBMCs, sampled from a glioma patient treated with radiotherapy, temozolomide or both. The receptors stem from a woman aged 40 to 49 with glioma.

This clone was counted a single time. This chain links TRBV6-6 with TRBJ2-7; D is unresolved. The germline CDR1 and CDR2 sequences are MNHNY and SVGAGI (reference sequence). The V gene lost 1 base and the J gene lost 0 bases, with 4 bases spanning the gap. The CDR3 is made up of 13 amino acids. The CDR3 loop is CASSYYSSYEQYF. As DNA, the CDR3 is TGTGCCAGCAGTTACTATAGCTCCTACGAGCAGTACTTC.

In DNA, the CDR3 is TGTGCCAGCAGCCGAATAGCGGGAGAGCGCTACGAGCAGTACTTC. It codes for CASSRIAGERYEQYF. The chain is built from TRBV14 and TRBJ2-7, with 9 bases that match TRBD2. The CDR3 consists of 15 residues. CDR1 is SGHDN, CDR2 FVKESK, per germline. The V and J ends lost 4 bases and 3 bases, in that order; junction bases with no gene match: 7.

This clone occurred a few times. The V and J genes are TRBV5-4 and TRBJ2-2, with 8 positions matching TRBD2. The CDR3 runs 15 residues. Germline V lookup: CDR1 SGHNT, CDR2 YYREEE (reference sequence). The J segment lost 5 bases and the V segment lost 1 base, leaving 4 bases of the junction unmatched. CDR3 in DNA: TGTGCCAGCAGCTTGAGCGGGGGAGGGACCGGGGAGCTGTTTTTT. Its protein product is CASSLSGGGTGELFF.

This clone occurred once. The rearrangement joins TRBV4-1 to TRBJ2-3, with 7 bases matching TRBD1. Trimming at V came to 0 bases and at J to 0 bases, leaving 9 bases not matched to a gene. Germline V gene sequence: CDR1 MGHRA, CDR2 YSYEKL. This CDR3 spans 18 amino acids. This chain's CDR3 is CASSQDPTGTASTDTQYF. CDR3 bases: TGCGCCAGCAGCCAAGACCCCACCGGGACAGCGAGCACAGATACGCAGTATTTT.

V is TRBV7-9 and J is TRBJ2-3; tentatively, D is TRBD2 (6 bases). The CDR3 has 16 amino acids. Per germline, CDR1 SEHNR and CDR2 FQNEAQ (reference sequence). V lost 3 bases and J lost 0, with 13 bases in between. The CDR3 protein is CASSFEWSGSTDTQYF. The CDR3 DNA follows: TGTGCCAGCAGCTTTGAATGGAGCGGGAGCACAGATACGCAGTATTTT.

This chain connects TRBV6-1 to TRBJ1-1; 8 bases are a match to TRBD1. J gave up 6 bases and V 8 bases, and 14 bases lay outside the gene matches. This CDR3 contains 15 residues. Germline CDR1 MNHNS, CDR2 SASEGT. DNA for the CDR3: TGTGCCAGCCGGGGCCGCGGACAGGGAGTTTCTGAAGCTTTCTTT. Encoded protein: CASRGRGQGVSEAFF.

Concerning this clone itself: A read error may produce the germline difference seen at one junction end. The chain uses TRBV27 and TRBJ2-1; D is uncertain. The CDR3 totals 14 residues. Per germline, CDR1 MNHEY and CDR2 SMNVEV (reference sequence). For the CDR3, the DNA is TGTGCCACCAGTAACCATGGATCAAACAATGAGCAGTTCTTC. This gives the protein CATSNHGSNNEQFF.

The chain couples TRBV4-2 to TRBJ1-5, with D unresolved. There are 17 residues in the CDR3. V lost 4 bases, J lost 3 bases, and 19 bases lay in between. CDR1 LGHNA and CDR2 YNFKEQ come from the germline V gene. In DNA form, the CDR3 reads TGTGCCAGCAGCCGCCAAGATGCCGGTGACTCCAATCAGCCCCAGCATTTT. This codes for CASSRQDAGDSNQPQHF.

The rearrangement joins TRBV4-2 to TRBJ1-1, with D hard to call. Germline CDR1 is LGHNA and CDR2 is YNFKEQ. The CDR3 runs to 17 residues. Trimming removed 0 bases at V and 7 bases at J, with 21 bases between. The CDR3 DNA sequence: TGTGCCAGCAGCCAAGAGTTGAGCTCCTACCTCCCCAATGAAGCTTTCTTT. Translated: CASSQELSSYLPNEAFF.

The CDR3 loop reads CASSKGEETNEKLFF. The CDR3, as DNA: TGTGCCAGCAGCAAAGGGGAAGAAACTAATGAAAAACTGTTTTTT. This chain uses TRBV21-1 with TRBJ1-4. TRBV21-1 counts as a pseudogene. The CDR3 sequence is 15 residues long.

The CDR3 bases are TGTGCCAGCAGTTACTTGAACGAGGGTGAGGCTTTCTTT. Residues: CASSYLNEGEAFF. The V gene is TRBV6-6, the J gene TRBJ1-1; D remains unclear. The CDR3 spans 13 residues. CDR1 and CDR2 from the germline V gene are MNHNY and SVGAGI (reference sequence). V lost 1 base and J 11 bases, leaving 14 bases between the germline ends.

The chain joins TRBV29-1 to TRBJ2-2; 11 bases align to TRBD2. The CDR3 runs to 17 residues. The germline V gene has CDR1 SQVTM and CDR2 ANQGSEA. Here the CDR3 reads CSGQGLAGGANTGELFF. CDR3 sequence (DNA): TGCAGTGGACAGGGGCTAGCGGGAGGCGCGAACACCGGGGAGCTGTTTTTT.

CDR3 coding DNA: TGTGCCAGCAGCTTATATCAGGTGTACTCCTACGAGCAGTACTTC. Encoded protein: CASSLYQVYSYEQYF. The rearrangement joins TRBV7-4 to TRBJ2-7; D uncertain. The germline CDR1 and CDR2 sequences are SGHVT and SQSDAQ. The length of the CDR3 is 15 residues. Trimming took 2 bases from V and 0 from J, leaving 11 bases between them.

The genes are TRBV19 and TRBJ1-2; a possible D gene is TRBD1 (6 bases). Trimming removed 8 bases from V and 4 bases from J, with 23 bases in between. This CDR3 contains 16 residues. Germline V CDR1 and CDR2: LNHDA, SQIVND (reference sequence). The CDR3 DNA follows: TGTGCCAGTGGGGGGGCAGGAGCCCGATCTTCCTATGGCTACACCTTC. As protein: CASGGAGARSSYGYTF.

The chain has TRBV14 and TRBJ1-6, with TRBD1 as a possible D gene (5 bases). Germline CDR1 reads SGHDN; CDR2 reads FVKESK. Trimming took off 0 bases at V and 3 bases at J, with 15 bases between the two ends. The CDR3 length is 18 residues. CDR3 protein: CASSQEGGGAHYNSPLHF. CDR3 nucleotide sequence: TGTGCCAGCAGCCAAGAGGGTGGAGGGGCCCACTATAATTCACCCCTCCACTTT.

This chain connects TRBV11-2 to TRBJ2-6, with D possibly called TRBD1 or TRBD2 (6 bases each). Germline loops: CDR1 SGHAT, CDR2 FQNNGV. Trimming removed 10 bases from V and 4 bases from J, with 8 bases in between. CDR3 size: 12 residues. In nucleotides, the CDR3 is TGTGCCACGGGGGCAGGGGCCAACGTCCTGACTTTC. It translates to CATGAGANVLTF.

This chain connects TRBV5-1 to TRBJ1-1, with TRBD1 as a possible D gene (5 bases). This CDR3 has 15 residues. Trimming took off 4 bases at V and 2 bases at J, with 15 bases between the two ends. From germline, CDR1 is SGHRS and CDR2 YFSETQ. The CDR3 region is CASSTGQWVNTEAFF. The CDR3 coding sequence is TGCGCCAGCAGCACGGGGCAGTGGGTTAACACTGAAGCTTTCTTT.

The genes are TRBV25-1 and TRBJ1-3; no clear D gene. Germline CDR1 MGHDK, CDR2 SYGVNS. V was pared by 9 bases and J by 2 bases, with 11 bases between. CDR3 length: 13 amino acids. DNA for the CDR3: TGTGCCAGTGCTCGCGGGGCTGGAAACACCATATATTTT. Translation: CASARGAGNTIYF.

The chain joins TRBV2 to TRBJ1-2; D gene unclear. The germline V gene has CDR1 SNHLY and CDR2 FYNNEI. V was shortened by 4 bases and J by 5 bases, with 11 bases between the two germline ends. The CDR3 has 13 residues. CDR3 sequence reads: CASSGENFYGYTF. In nucleotides, the CDR3 is TGTGCCAGCAGTGGGGAGAATTTTTATGGCTACACCTTC. The whole variable domain, filled in from reference TRBV2 and TRBJ1-2, reads EPEVTQTPSHQVTQMGQEVILRCVPISNHLYFYWYRQILGQKVEFLVSFYNNEISEKSEIFDDQFSVERPDGSNFTLKIRSTKLEDSAMYFCASSGENFYGYTFGSGTRLTVV.

CDR3 region: CASTDLNRDSYGYTF. DNA for the CDR3: TGTGCCAGCACCGACCTCAACAGGGATAGCTATGGCTACACCTTC. The genes are TRBV7-9 and TRBJ1-2, with D perhaps TRBD1 (6 bases). This CDR3 contains 15 residues. V was pared by 7 bases and J by 4 bases, with 19 bases between. The germline V gene has CDR1 SEHNR and CDR2 FQNEAQ (reference sequence).

V gene TRBV19 combines with J gene TRBJ1-2, with 8 positions matching TRBD1. The CDR3 is 15 amino acids. The germline CDR1 and CDR2 sequences are LNHDA and SQIVND (reference sequence). After removal of 9 bases from V and 4 bases from J, the junction contained 13 bases not matched to a gene. The CDR3: CASTRNGGQVYGYTF. Written as DNA, the CDR3 is TGTGCCAGCACGCGGAACGGGGGACAGGTCTATGGCTACACCTTC.

The rearrangement joins TRBV19 to TRBJ1-6; 7 bases line up with TRBD1. The V gene end was trimmed by 7 bases and the J gene end by 5 bases; junction bases not matched to a gene: 11. Per the germline V gene, CDR1 is LNHDA and CDR2 is SQIVND (reference sequence). The CDR3 runs to 16 residues. In DNA, the CDR3 is TGTGCCAGTAAAAAACCCGGGACAGTAGATAATTCACCCCTCCACTTT. This codes for CASKKPGTVDNSPLHF.

The CDR3 bases are TGTGCCAGCAGCCCTTCAGGGAGCAATCAGCCCCAGCATTTT. Amino acids: CASSPSGSNQPQHF. The chain is built from TRBV27 and TRBJ1-5, with D maybe TRBD1 (5 bases). This CDR3 is 14 amino acids long. The V and J ends lost 6 bases and 1 base respectively, with 10 bases between them. Germline V lookup: CDR1 MNHEY, CDR2 SMNVEV (reference sequence).

The CDR3 is CSVEPRTYGYTF. In nucleotides, the CDR3 is TGCAGCGTTGAGCCTCGGACATATGGCTACACCTTC. The V gene is TRBV29-1, the J gene TRBJ1-2, with D possibly being TRBD1 (5 bases). The V gene's germline CDR1 is SQVTM and CDR2 ANQGSEA. This CDR3 has 12 amino acids. Trimming shortened V by 3 bases and J by 5 bases, and 10 bases separated the two germline ends.

This clone was seen a handful of times. For the CDR3, the DNA is TGTGCCAGCTCACTTCAGGGAGGTGGTACTGAAGCTTTCTTT. Protein: CASSLQGGGTEAFF. The rearrangement joins TRBV18 to TRBJ1-1, with a weak D call TRBD1 (5 bases). Germline V CDR1 and CDR2: KGHSH, LQKENI. The CDR3 runs 14 residues. Trimming stripped 4 bases from V and 5 bases from J, with 14 bases between.

V is TRBV5-4 and J is TRBJ2-1; the match to TRBD2 covers 9 bases. The V segment lost 1 base and the J segment 4 bases; nucleotides outside the gene matches: 6. Germline V gene sequence: CDR1 SGHNT, CDR2 YYREEE (reference sequence). The CDR3 is made up of 16 amino acids. The CDR3, as DNA: TGTGCCAGCAGCTTGATACTAGCGGGTTTGTACAATGAGCAGTTCTTC. Its protein product is CASSLILAGLYNEQFF.